Sequencing of this TCR beta chain was carried out in a study of blood T cell repertoires in COVID-19. The overall study: Collection of acute and convalescent COVID-19 samples took place in the United States, Italy and Spain. Nucleic acid was either cDNA or gDNA, and it came from T cells, B-cell-depleted T cells, or PBMCs.

Under the authors' procedure: Amplification with reference gene primers provided the estimates of nucleated cell counts. Sequenced by immunoSEQ multiplex PCR; TCRdb stores in-frame clones only, minus some. V, J and clone size are taken as reported in that table, and D and trimming were inferred from the DNA itself. The sample has approximately 530,000 clones, about 88% seen once. This clone was counted a few times. The CDR3 covers 15 residues. CDR1 and CDR2 from the germline V gene are LNHDA and SQIVND (reference sequence). V lost 3 bases and J lost 3, with 12 bases in between. The material sequenced was peripheral blood. This rearrangement joins TRBV19 to TRBJ1-5; perhaps TRBD1 as D (5 bases). The TCR was taken from a woman in her 50s with COVID-19, enrolled during active disease. In nucleotides, the CDR3 is TGTGCCAGTAGTATGGGCAGGGCCCCCAATCAGCCCCAGCATTTT. This sequence encodes CASSMGRAPNQPQHF.